The 8 T cell receptor beta chains given below trace back to one sample, sequenced in a study of T-cell reconstitution after alpha-beta-depleted transplantation in children. The authors prepared the TCRbeta library with unique molecular identifiers. TCRdb re-called the PCR reads through MiXCR, storing one row per CDR3 protein. The sample lists 200,000 to 250,000 distinct CDR3 sequences, roughly 9% occurring once. This sample comprised PBMCs from the stem cell graft donor, obtained from the stem cell graft. The source of these receptors is a human donor who donated a stem cell graft to a child with acute lymphoblastic leukemia.

The chain is built from TRBV12-3 or TRBV12-4 and TRBJ1-2; 7 nucleotides agree with TRBD1. The J segment lost 7 bases and the V segment lost 5 bases, leaving 13 bases of the junction unmatched. There are 15 residues in the CDR3. The CDR3 region has the DNA TGTGCCAGCAGTCCCCGGAATGGTCAGGGGGTTGGCTACACCTTC. It specifies CASSPRNGQGVGYTF.

This clonotype was counted only a few times. The rearrangement uses TRBV11-1 and TRBJ2-7; 8 bases are a match to TRBD1. Germline CDR1 and CDR2: SGHAT and FQDESV (reference sequence). After removal of 4 bases from V and 0 bases from J, the junction contained 14 bases not matched to a gene. The CDR3 runs 18 residues. The CDR3 bases are TGTGCCAGCAGCTCGGGGACAGGCCGTACTAGGAGCTCCTACGAGCAGTACTTC. Protein sequence: CASSSGTGRTRSSYEQYF.

The chain employs TRBV5-4 and TRBJ1-4; TRBD1 might be the D (6 bases). Germline V CDR1 and CDR2: SGHNT, YYREEE (reference sequence). V lost 2 bases and J lost 7, with 12 bases in between. CDR3 length: 14 amino acids. The CDR3 reads CASSLQGIPEKLFF. Here the CDR3 DNA reads TGTGCCAGCAGCTTACAGGGTATTCCTGAAAAACTGTTTTTT.

This clonotype has just a few counts. The chain employs TRBV6-5 and TRBJ1-2; 7 positions match TRBD1. The J segment lost 0 bases and the V segment lost 1 base, leaving 2 bases of the junction unmatched. The CDR3 spans 15 residues. Germline CDR1 is MNHEY and CDR2 is SVGAGI. The CDR3 sequence: CASSYWQGANYGYTF. The CDR3 DNA sequence: TGTGCCAGCAGTTACTGGCAGGGGGCTAACTATGGCTACACCTTC.

This clonotype was seen a few times. The chain couples TRBV4-3 to TRBJ1-2; a possible D gene is TRBD1 (5 bases). Germline loops: CDR1 LGHNA, CDR2 YSLEER. Trimming shortened V by 6 bases and J by 1 base, and 18 bases separated the two germline ends. This CDR3 has 16 amino acids. In DNA form, the CDR3 reads TGCGCCAGCAGTGAAATGGGCGCAGGGCTTAACTATGGCTACACCTTC. Its protein is CASSEMGAGLNYGYTF.

The CDR3 is CASSIQVGTGSYEQYF. The DNA of the CDR3 is TGTGCCAGTAGTATCCAAGTGGGGACAGGATCCTACGAGCAGTACTTC. V usage is TRBV19 and J usage is TRBJ2-7; 8 bases agree with TRBD1. The CDR3 runs 16 residues. In germline, CDR1 is LNHDA, CDR2 SQIVND (reference sequence). The trim removed 3 bases at V and 1 base at J, leaving 8 bases unmatched.

This clonotype was detected ten times or more. This rearrangement joins TRBV7-9 to TRBJ2-7, with D possibly matching TRBD1 (6 bases). The CDR3 contains 14 residues. CDR1 and CDR2 from the germline V gene are SEHNR and FQNEAQ (reference sequence). Trimming pared 5 bases from V and 2 bases from J, leaving 13 bases between. CDR3 sequence reads: CASSHRQETYEQYF. Written as DNA, the CDR3 is TGTGCCAGCAGCCACCGACAGGAGACCTACGAGCAGTACTTC.

In this sample, this clonotype turned up a few times. A much larger clonotype is one base distant, so this may be a read error. V is TRBV7-2 and J is TRBJ1-5; TRBD1 matches 10 bases. The CDR3 consists of 15 residues. Germline values: CDR1 SGHTA, CDR2 FQGNSA. Trimming took 1 base from V and 4 from J; bases not matched to a gene: 1. CDR3 loop: CASSLVGQGNQPQHF. The CDR3 DNA reads as TGTGCCAGCAGCTTAGTGGGACAGGGGAATCAGCCCCAGCATTTT.